This paragraph covers one TCR beta chain sequence. Its target is unknown. The CDR3 is 13 amino acids. Trimming shortened V by 0 bases and J by 1 base, and 6 bases separated the two germline ends. Germline V gene lookup returns CDR1 GTSNPN and CDR2 SVGIG (reference sequence). This sample is drawn from a study of long-term antiretroviral therapy in people with HIV. Overall study context: It was about a decade after the earliest samples that the 2015 immediate-ART recommendation appeared.

Study results and limitations: Whereas controls had wider CDR3 length ranges, HIV repertoires had narrower ones.

Run at survey level, the immunoSEQ assay was version v3.0. Sequencing was directed toward about 35,000-50,000 T-cell genomes in each sample. TCRdb keeps only in-frame clones here, not all; method: immunoSEQ multiplex PCR. The sample records some 28,000 clones, roughly 94% being singletons. The chain recombines TRBV30 with TRBJ1-1; unclear D gene. The specimen comprised unsorted PBMCs, sampled 5.3 years after starting antiretroviral therapy. The TCR originated in a man over 45 with HIV. CDR3 in DNA: TGTGCCTGGAGTGTACTGGGGAACACTGAAGCTTTCTTT. This gives the protein CAWSVLGNTEAFF.